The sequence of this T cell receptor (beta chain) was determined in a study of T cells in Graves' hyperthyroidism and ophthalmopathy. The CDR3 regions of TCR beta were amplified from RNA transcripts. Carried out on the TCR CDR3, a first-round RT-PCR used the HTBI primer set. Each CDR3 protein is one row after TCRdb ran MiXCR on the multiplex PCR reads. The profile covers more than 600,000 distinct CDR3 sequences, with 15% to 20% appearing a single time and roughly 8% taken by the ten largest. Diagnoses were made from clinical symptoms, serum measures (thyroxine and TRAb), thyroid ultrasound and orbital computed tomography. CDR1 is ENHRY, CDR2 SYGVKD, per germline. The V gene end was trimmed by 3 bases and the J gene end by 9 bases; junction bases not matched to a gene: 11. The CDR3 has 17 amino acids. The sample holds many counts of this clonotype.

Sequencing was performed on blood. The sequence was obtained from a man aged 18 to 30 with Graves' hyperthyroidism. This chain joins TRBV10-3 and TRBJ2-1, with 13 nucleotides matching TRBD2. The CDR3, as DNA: TGTGCCATCAGTGATTCCCCGGGACTAGCGGGGCAGGGTGAGCAGTTCTTC. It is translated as CAISDSPGLAGQGEQFF.